This is a list of T cell receptor beta chains from one sample in a study of cytomegalovirus exposure and HLA in healthy donors. Measured with immunoSEQ multiplex PCR; TCRdb has only the in-frame clones, and not every one. Of approximately 140,000 clones detected, about three quarters appear once; the ten largest clones hold over 2.5%. Sequenced material: PBMCs. Receptors were obtained from a man aged 35 to 55 in good health and CMV-seropositive. Each CDR3 is given with its conserved first and last residue. The order of the fields is V gene, D gene, J gene, CDR3 protein. A D gene is named only where the DNA matches it firmly.

TRBV7-2	TRBD2	TRBJ2-5	CASSPNGERGTQYF
TRBV2	-	TRBJ2-5	CASSVVTLGETQYF
TRBV19	TRBD1	TRBJ1-5	CASSIIRTGWGDQPQHF
TRBV7-9	-	TRBJ1-1	CSSSQLGGAFF
TRBV11-3	TRBD2	TRBJ2-3	CASSSSGLAGQSGQYF
TRBV5-3	-	TRBJ2-1	CARSHPLGPQFF
TRBV11-2	-	TRBJ2-7	CASSLGQATYEQYF
TRBV6-1	-	TRBJ2-2	CASSEQGTGELFF
TRBV28	TRBD1	TRBJ1-3	CASRPRDRRGNTIYF
TRBV29-1	-	TRBJ1-2	CSVSEEPNLGGYTF
TRBV10-3	TRBD2	TRBJ2-7	CAISEEGLAGQYEQYF
TRBV5-1	TRBD1	TRBJ2-5	CASSPLGQQGSGETQYF
TRBV27	-	TRBJ2-2	CASSSRTANTGELFF
TRBV2	TRBD1	TRBJ1-5	CASTQTGVGNQPQHF
TRBV5-8	-	TRBJ2-3	CASSLATGWSGDTQYF
TRBV29-1	-	TRBJ1-2	CSVVWEGGYGYTF
TRBV13	-	TRBJ2-3	CASSLGPPHTDTQYF
TRBV6-5	-	TRBJ2-1	CASSYRRSSYNEQFF
TRBV10-2	-	TRBJ1-6	CASSGGDNSPLHF
TRBV5-4	TRBD1	TRBJ1-4	CASSATGAGRVLFF
TRBV9	TRBD1	TRBJ2-2	CASSVEATGAPGTGELFF
TRBV7-9	TRBD1	TRBJ1-2	CSSSLTGGYFDGYTF
TRBV2	-	TRBJ2-1	CASSEEAGSTYNEQFF
TRBV7-8	-	TRBJ2-5	CASSSFGLREETQYF
TRBV18	-	TRBJ2-5	CASSPPGVRQETQYF